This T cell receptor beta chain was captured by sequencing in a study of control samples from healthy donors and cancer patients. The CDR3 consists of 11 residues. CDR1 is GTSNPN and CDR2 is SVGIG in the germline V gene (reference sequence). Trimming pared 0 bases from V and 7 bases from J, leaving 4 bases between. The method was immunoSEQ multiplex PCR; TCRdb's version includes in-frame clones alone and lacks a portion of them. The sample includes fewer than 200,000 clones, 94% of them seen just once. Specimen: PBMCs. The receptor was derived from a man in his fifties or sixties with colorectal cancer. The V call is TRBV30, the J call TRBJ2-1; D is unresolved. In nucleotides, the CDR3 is TGTGCCTGGAGTGTAGAGAATGAGCAGTTCTTC. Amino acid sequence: CAWSVENEQFF.